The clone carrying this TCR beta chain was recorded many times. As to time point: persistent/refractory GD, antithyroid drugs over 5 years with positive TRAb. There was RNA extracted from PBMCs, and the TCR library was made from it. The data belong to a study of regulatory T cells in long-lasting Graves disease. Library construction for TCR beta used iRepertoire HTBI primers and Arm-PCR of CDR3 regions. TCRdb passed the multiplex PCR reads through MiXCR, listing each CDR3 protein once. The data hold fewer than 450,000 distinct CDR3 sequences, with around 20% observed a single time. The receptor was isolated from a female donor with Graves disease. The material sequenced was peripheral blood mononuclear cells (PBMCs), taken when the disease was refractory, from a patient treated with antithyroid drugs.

For the CDR3, the DNA is TGTGCCAGCAGTGGATCAGGAAGCAATCAGCCCCAGCATTTT. As protein: CASSGSGSNQPQHF. The chain combines TRBV6-1 with TRBJ1-5; unclear D gene. Germline lookup yields CDR1 MNHNS and CDR2 SASEGT. The CDR3 has 14 amino acids. V was shortened by 4 bases and J by 1 base, with 8 bases between the two germline ends.